This is a list of T cell receptor beta chains from one sample in a study of CD8 T cells in Susac syndrome. TCRdb independently ran MiXCR on the immunoSEQ multiplex PCR reads; one entry per CDR3 protein. The sample contains around 45,000 distinct CDR3 sequences, 90% to 95% of which appear only once. Sequenced input: CD8+ T cells from PBMCs. The source of these receptors is a human donor in good health. Both conserved end residues are part of each CDR3. Each record gives: D gene, clone size, V gene, J gene, CDR3 DNA, CDR3 protein. D genes are given only for firm matches. Size tells how often a clone was seen (once, few, many) or the class of an expanded clone, and some rows leave it out.

>-|-|TRBV13|TRBJ2-3
TGTGCCAGCAGTGAGGAGGGGGCGCAGAGCGCGAGCACAGATACGCAGTATTTT
CASSEEGAQSASTDTQYF
>-|-|TRBV5-5|TRBJ1-1
TGTGCCAGCAGCTCCTCAGGAGGGACTGAAGCTTTCTTT
CASSSSGGTEAFF
>-|-|TRBV7-9|TRBJ2-3
TGTGCCAGCAGCGGGGTATGGGGAGATACGCAGTATTTT
CASSGVWGDTQYF
>-|-|TRBV7-9|TRBJ2-7
TGTGCCAGCAGCTTAGGATTCGTGGGGTATACTAGCACCCACGAGCAGTACTTC
CASSLGFVGYTSTHEQYF
>-|-|TRBV4-3|TRBJ2-7
TGCGCCAGCAGCCAAGAGCGGGGTTACTACGAGCAGTACTTC
CASSQERGYYEQYF
>-|-|TRBV5-1|TRBJ1-4
TGCGCCAGCAGCTTGCCCGGGGAAGTTGGAAAACTGTTTTTT
CASSLPGEVGKLFF
>TRBD1|few|TRBV19|TRBJ2-7
TGTGCCAGTAGCTTAACAGGGGCCTACGAGCAGTACTTC
CASSLTGAYEQYF
>-|-|TRBV7-9|TRBJ2-7
TGTGCCAGCAGCTCCCCCTTTGGGTACTACGAGCAGTACTTC
CASSSPFGYYEQYF
>-|-|TRBV20-1|TRBJ2-7
TGCAGTGCTAGAGATCCGGGGGGCTCTTCTGGCGTCTCCTACGAGCAGTACTTC
CSARDPGGSSGVSYEQYF
>TRBD1|-|TRBV7-9|TRBJ1-1
TGTGCCAGCAGCTCCTGGACAGGCCTGAACACTGAAGCTTTCTTT
CASSSWTGLNTEAFF
>TRBD2|-|TRBV7-8|TRBJ2-7
TGTGCCAGCAGCTTCGGGACTAGCGGGAGCTCCTACGAGCAGTACTTC
CASSFGTSGSSYEQYF
>TRBD1|-|TRBV7-9|TRBJ1-1
TGTGCCAGCAGCTTAAACTTGGGACAGCCAGACACTGAAGCTTTCTTT
CASSLNLGQPDTEAFF
>TRBD1|-|TRBV5-1|TRBJ2-1
TGCGCCAGCAGCTCAAACGGGGACAGCTCCTACAATGAGCAGTTCTTC
CASSSNGDSSYNEQFF
>-|once|TRBV7-2|TRBJ2-4
TGTGCCAGCAGCTTAGAGACGGCGTGGGACAAAAACATTCAGTACTTC
CASSLETAWDKNIQYF
>TRBD1|-|TRBV5-4|TRBJ1-1
TGTGCCAGCAGATCCGACAGGGGGAATGAAGCTTTCTTT
CASRSDRGNEAFF
>TRBD2|-|TRBV13|TRBJ2-7
TGTGCCAGCAGCTCCGGACTAGCGGGAGAGTGGGAGCAGTACTTC
CASSSGLAGEWEQYF
>-|-|TRBV27|TRBJ1-1
TGTGCCAGCAGTTTAAGTTCGGCCCGGATGAACACTGAAGCTTTCTTT
CASSLSSARMNTEAFF
>-|-|TRBV12-3/TRBV12-4|TRBJ1-1
TGTGCCAGCAGTTTGGGACGCCGGGACCTCGGCACTGAAGCTTTCTTT
CASSLGRRDLGTEAFF
>TRBD1|-|TRBV30|TRBJ1-2
TGTGCCTGGAGCGACCCCAGGGACAGGGCGCCACATTATGGCTACACCTTC
CAWSDPRDRAPHYGYTF
>-|-|TRBV5-1|TRBJ2-7
TGCGCCAGCAGCCCAGAGGAGGCTAGGAAATACGAGCAGTACTTC
CASSPEEARKYEQYF
>-|-|TRBV7-8|TRBJ2-7
TGTGCCAGCAGCTTAGAGTCTCTTTCCTCCTACGAGCAGTACTTC
CASSLESLSSYEQYF
>-|-|TRBV12-3/TRBV12-4|TRBJ2-7
TGTGCCAGCAGTTTTGGCATAAGCGGTTACGAGCAGTACTTC
CASSFGISGYEQYF
>-|-|TRBV12-3/TRBV12-4|TRBJ2-3
TGTGCCAGCACTACTTGGGAACAGGGACCAGATACGCAGTATTTT
CASTTWEQGPDTQYF
>-|-|TRBV9|TRBJ2-5
TGTGCCAGCAGCCCCTTGGGGGGTCCCCAAGAGACCCAGTACTTC
CASSPLGGPQETQYF
>-|few|TRBV12-3/TRBV12-4|TRBJ1-1
TGTGCCAGCAGTTTGGCAGCTCGTCTCGAAGCTTTCTTT
CASSLAARLEAFF
>-|-|TRBV27|TRBJ2-2
TGTGCCAGCAGTTTGCGCTTTCCCGGGGCCCAGGGGAAGTCCGGGGAGCTGTTTTTT
CASSLRFPGAQGKSGELFF
>-|-|TRBV28|TRBJ1-3
TGTGCCAGCAGCCCCTCGGGGGGGGGCCCTGGAAACACCATATATTTT
CASSPSGGGPGNTIYF
>TRBD2|-|TRBV3-1|TRBJ2-2
TGTGCCAGCAGCCAAGATGGCCCCGGGGGGGGGACCGGGGAGCTGTTTTTT
CASSQDGPGGGTGELFF
>TRBD1|-|TRBV7-9|TRBJ2-7
TGTGCCAGCAGCCCACAGGGGCTCCACTACGAGCAGTACTTC
CASSPQGLHYEQYF
>TRBD1|-|TRBV13|TRBJ1-2
TGTGCCAGCAGTTCTCCCCTGGGACAGCGGGAATCATATGGCTACACCTTC
CASSSPLGQRESYGYTF
>TRBD1|-|TRBV2|TRBJ1-1
TGTGCCAGCAGTGAGAGGGGGCGTGAGTACACTGAAGCTTTCTTT
CASSERGREYTEAFF
>-|-|TRBV7-9|TRBJ2-1
TGTGCCAGCAGCCCAGGCGAGCAGTTCTTC
CASSPGEQFF
>TRBD1|-|TRBV9|TRBJ2-7
TGTGCCAGCAGCGCAGGGGGATCACTGAACTACGAGCAGTACTTC
CASSAGGSLNYEQYF
>-|-|TRBV7-9|TRBJ1-1
TGTGCCAGCAGCGATCTGACGAACACTGAAGCTTTCTTT
CASSDLTNTEAFF
>-|-|TRBV21-1|TRBJ1-2
TGTGCCAGCAGCAGATCTATCCCGTGTAACTATGGCTACACCTTC
CASSRSIPCNYGYTF
>TRBD2|-|TRBV5-1|TRBJ2-1
TGCGCCAGCACTATAGCGGGAGTAGACAATGAGCAGTTCTTC
CASTIAGVDNEQFF
>TRBD2|-|TRBV12-3/TRBV12-4|TRBJ2-1
TGTGCCAGCAGTTTGAGTGGCGGGAGCTCCTACAATGAGCAGTTCTTC
CASSLSGGSSYNEQFF
>TRBD2|-|TRBV13|TRBJ2-3
TGTGCCAGCAGCTCAGCGGGAGGGCAAGCCGGCACAGATACGCAGTATTTT
CASSSAGGQAGTDTQYF
>-|-|TRBV13|TRBJ2-7
TGTGCCAGCAGCTACGACAGGAGCCCCTACGAGCAGTACTTC
CASSYDRSPYEQYF
>-|once|TRBV7-9|TRBJ2-1
TGTGCCAGCAGCTTTGGGGGGCACAATGAGCAGTTCTTC
CASSFGGHNEQFF
>-|-|TRBV19|TRBJ1-1
TGTGCCAGTACCCTAGGCACTGAAGCTTTCTTT
CASTLGTEAFF
>TRBD2|-|TRBV9|TRBJ2-1
TGTGCCAGCAGCCTACCACTAGCGGCGAGCTCCTACAATGAGCAGTTCTTC
CASSLPLAASSYNEQFF
>-|-|TRBV7-9|TRBJ2-5
TGTGCCAGCAGCCCCCGGGACGGGGCCCCAGGGACCCAGTACTTC
CASSPRDGAPGTQYF
>-|-|TRBV6-5|TRBJ2-3
TGTGCCAGCAGTCGGGAGAAGAGGGCAGATACGCAGTATTTT
CASSREKRADTQYF
>TRBD2|-|TRBV2|TRBJ2-7
TGTGCCAGCAGTGATAAGATGTCTAGCGGGTTATACGAGCAGTACTTC
CASSDKMSSGLYEQYF
>-|-|TRBV2|TRBJ2-1
TGTGCCAGCAGTGAATCTAGCGCCTCCTACAATGAGCAGTTCTTC
CASSESSASYNEQFF
>-|-|TRBV5-1|TRBJ2-7
TGCGCCAGCAGCTTGTATTCGGGAGAAGGGTACTACGAGCAGTACTTC
CASSLYSGEGYYEQYF
>-|-|TRBV9|TRBJ2-1
TGTGCCAGCAGCGTCTATCAGGGCCGAGGCAATGAGCAGTTCTTC
CASSVYQGRGNEQFF
>-|-|TRBV7-9|TRBJ1-2
TGTGCCAGCAATACTATGGACAGCCCTTCGCTACTCTCTTATGGCTACACCTTC
CASNTMDSPSLLSYGYTF
>-|-|TRBV6-5|TRBJ1-2
TGTGCCAGCAGTCCTGTTCTAGTTCATGGCTACACCTTC
CASSPVLVHGYTF
>-|-|TRBV29-1|TRBJ2-7
TGCAGCGTTGAACTCGGGACACCCTACGAGCAGTACTTC
CSVELGTPYEQYF
>TRBD1|-|TRBV4-1|TRBJ2-2
TGCGCCAGCAGCCAACAGACAGGGCCTCCGAACACCGGGGAGCTGTTTTTT
CASSQQTGPPNTGELFF
>-|once|TRBV12-3/TRBV12-4|TRBJ1-1
TGTGCCAGCAGCCAAGGGATGAGCACTGAAGCTTTCTTT
CASSQGMSTEAFF
>-|-|TRBV19|TRBJ1-2
TGTGCCAGTAGTAACGACGGGGGACCTGACAGCTACTATGGCTACACCTTC
CASSNDGGPDSYYGYTF
>TRBD2|-|TRBV3-1|TRBJ2-3
TGTGCCAGCAGTCGGTCAAGCGGGAGGGCCGCAGATACGCAGTATTTT
CASSRSSGRAADTQYF
>-|-|TRBV25-1|TRBJ2-2
TGTGCCAGCAGTGAATACAGGGACACCGGGGAGCTGTTTTTT
CASSEYRDTGELFF
>-|-|TRBV6-5|TRBJ2-2
TGTGCCAGCAGTTACTCGGTGGGAGAGACGGCCGGGGAGCTGTTTTTT
CASSYSVGETAGELFF
>TRBD1|-|TRBV11-2|TRBJ2-2
TGTGCCAGCAGGCAGGGGGCGCGGACCGGGGAGCTGTTTTTT
CASRQGARTGELFF
>TRBD2|-|TRBV6-5|TRBJ2-7
TGTGCCAGCAGTTTTACTAGCGGGAGTTCGTACGAGCAGTACTTC
CASSFTSGSSYEQYF
>-|-|TRBV11-1|TRBJ1-2
TGTGCCAGCAGCTTAGTTCGGGCAGGGATATATTCGTCATCTCTTAACTATGGCTACACCTTC
CASSLVRAGIYSSSLNYGYTF